This T cell receptor (beta chain) is from a study of blood T cell repertoires in COVID-19. On the study more broadly: Samples taken during acute and convalescent COVID-19 were collected in the United States, Italy and Spain. Sources were T cells, B-cell-depleted T cells, or PBMCs; the material itself was cDNA or gDNA.

Original analysis: Amplification of reference gene primers was used by the study to estimate nucleated cell counts. Only in-frame clones appear in the TCRdb table, and some are missing; sequencing was by immunoSEQ multiplex PCR. The V and J calls and clone size are taken from that table; D and trimming were inferred from the DNA. This table holds some 260,000 clones, 88% found once. In Seattle, patients joined the study during active infection and were tracked longitudinally. The receptor comes from a young woman with COVID-19, enrolled during active disease. Material: peripheral blood.

The CDR3 DNA is TGTGCCAGCACCCCGGGCGGGCAGCTCTATGGCTACACCTTC. Translating gives CASTPGGQLYGYTF. The gene calls are TRBV6-5 and TRBJ1-2; D unclear. Germline lookup yields CDR1 MNHEY and CDR2 SVGAGI. The V end was cut by 7 bases, the J end by 4 bases, with 16 bases between. CDR3 length equals 14 residues.